This TCR beta chain was retrieved from a study of regulatory T cells in long-lasting Graves disease (dated by TCRdb to the early 2020s). At the level of the whole study: Newly diagnosed Graves' disease patients had taken antithyroid drugs for less than 3 months. Persistent Graves' disease patients were compared with newly diagnosed Graves' disease patients by peripheral blood TCR sequencing and RNA sequencing. A total of about 33 samples were covered by TCR sequencing, comprising around 13 persistent and around 20 newly diagnosed Graves' disease patients. The study took place in China and was registered as a clinical trial. Study-wide findings and limitations: TRBV28, TRBJ1-2 and TRBJ2-5 were preferentially used in persistent disease, while TRBV20-1 and TRBJ2-1 were favored in newly diagnosed disease. Lower TCR Shannon entropy and fewer highly expanded clones were observed in persistent Graves' disease patients than in newly diagnosed patients, which suggested clonal expansion. As a limitation, the authors acknowledged that the small sample size may reduce accuracy. Sequencing and analysis were restricted to the TCR beta chain. Because the primary lesion, thyroid tissue, could not be accessed, the study looked at peripheral blood alone. Patients with persistent disease shared more public clonotypes (fewer than 3,000) than newly diagnosed patients did (about 970).

Libraries were constructed by multiplex PCR. This sample was sequenced with an Illumina HiSeq 4000. CDR3 regions were amplified by Arm-PCR with iRepertoire HTBI primers to construct TCR beta libraries. Gel purification was performed on PCR products prior to sequencing. Under the source paper's analysis protocol: Across samples, approximately 68 TRBV and 13 to 15 TRBJ segments were identified and used for gene usage analysis of CDR3 amino acid clonotypes. COPE and FqMerger were used to merge filtered high-quality paired reads into contigs. BLAST was used to align contigs to IMGT TRBV, TRBD and TRBJ reference genes, with CDR3 defined following IMGT. Highly expanded clones were defined as clonotypes with a frequency above 0.1%. Repertoire diversity was measured by Shannon entropy, and V-J evenness by the Gini coefficient. Public clonotypes were defined as clonotypes shared by more than one individual. TCRdb reprocessed the public reads (quality trimming at Q25 with fastp, clone calling with MiXCR) and kept in-frame beta chains. Each CDR3 protein appears once, grouped with its most common genes and DNA. TCRdb, not the authors, supplied the V and J calls. This sample lists 200,000 to 250,000 distinct CDR3 sequences; 18% were detected once. Of the sample, 22% falls within the top ten clones.

This specimen's time point label, interpreted: newly diagnosed GD, antithyroid drugs for less than 3 months. For both TCR sequencing and RNA sequencing, RNA was extracted from PBMCs in TRIzol. The diagnosis of Graves' disease was made according to American Thyroid Association guidelines. The patients came from an endocrinology department in Xi'an, China. Each patient gave approximately 9.7 milliliters of peripheral blood, collected in an EDTA anticoagulant tube. PBMCs were isolated by Ficoll Paque Plus density gradient separation without further T cell sorting. An Agilent 2100 Bioanalyzer and agarose gel were used to check RNA quality, and a NanoDrop 2000 was used to measure RNA concentration. This clonotype has at least ten counts. What this receptor recognizes is not known. No base quality values were provided; no much bigger clone lies one nucleotide off. There are 12 amino acids in the CDR3, from cysteine to phenylalanine inclusive. Only the CDR3 DNA is retained, 36 bases long and in frame from the first base. The germline ends are 3 bases apart after V is trimmed by 0 bases and J by 3 bases. From the germline V gene (reference sequence), CDR1 is GTSNPN and CDR2 is SVGIG.

The sequence derives from a female donor with Graves disease. Sequenced here: peripheral blood mononuclear cells (PBMCs), sampled at new diagnosis, from a patient treated with antithyroid drugs. The chain was built from TRBV30 and TRBJ2-1, with the D segment identity uncertain. For the CDR3, the sequence is CAWSVLYNEQFF. The nucleotide sequence is TGTGCCTGGAGTGTACTCTACAATGAGCAGTTCTTC.